The entry that follows covers one T cell receptor (beta chain) sequence. Its antigen is unknown. This sample was included in a study of shared clonotypes between healthy human individuals. Whole-study context: The study enrolled a couple of women and a few men aged 18 to 49. Study findings and constraints: Non-shared clonotypes showed lower generation probabilities than clonotypes common to all four donors. A small donor pool kept down the genetic and exposure-history diversity that was represented.

Trimming stripped 2 bases from V and 6 bases from J, with 6 bases between. Germline lookup yields CDR1 SGHDT and CDR2 YYEEEE. The CDR3 is 12 amino acids. Assay used: immunoSEQ multiplex PCR; TCRdb lists only in-frame clones, some missing. The sample holds around 240,000 clones, 60% to 80% seen once. The rearrangement uses TRBV5-6 and TRBJ2-1; no definite D call. Sequenced: memory CD4+ T cells sorted from blood. Subset here: CD45RA-negative fraction. This clonotype was obtained from a man aged 25 to 40 in good health. CDR3 loop: CASSFRANEQFF. As DNA, the CDR3 is TGTGCCAGCAGCTTTCGGGCCAATGAGCAGTTCTTC.